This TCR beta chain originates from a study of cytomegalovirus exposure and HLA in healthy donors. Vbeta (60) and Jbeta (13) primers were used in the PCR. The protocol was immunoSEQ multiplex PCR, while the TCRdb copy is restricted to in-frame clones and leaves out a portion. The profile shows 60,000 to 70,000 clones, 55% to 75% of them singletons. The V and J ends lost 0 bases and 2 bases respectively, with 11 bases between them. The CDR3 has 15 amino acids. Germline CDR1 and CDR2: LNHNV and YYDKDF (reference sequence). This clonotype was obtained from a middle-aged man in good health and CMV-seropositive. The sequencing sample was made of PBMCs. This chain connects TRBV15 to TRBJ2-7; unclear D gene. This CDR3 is CATSRELAEAYEQYF. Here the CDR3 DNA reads TGTGCCACCAGCAGAGAGCTGGCTGAAGCCTACGAGCAGTACTTC.